The 12 T cell receptor beta chains listed next were all sequenced from one sample in a study of cytomegalovirus exposure and HLA in healthy donors. Primers for the PCR totalled 60 Vbeta and 13 Jbeta. TCRdb's copy holds only in-frame clones and misses some; the assay was immunoSEQ multiplex PCR. This specimen shows about 120,000 clones; the ten leading clones hold approximately 1.7%. The sequenced sample consisted of PBMCs. These TCRs come from a woman in her thirties or forties in good health and CMV-seropositive.

The J gene is TRBJ1-1, the V gene TRBV11-1; 9 nucleotides match TRBD1. The CDR3 consists of 14 residues. With 5 bases clipped from V and 1 base from J, the junction kept 2 bases outside the gene matches. Germline CDR1 reads SGHAT; CDR2 reads FQDESV (reference sequence). The CDR3 sequence: CASSKGQGNTEAFF. The CDR3 DNA follows: TGTGCCAGCAGCAAGGGACAGGGGAACACTGAAGCTTTCTTT.

V and J are TRBV2 and TRBJ1-4; a weak D match, TRBD1 (5 bases). V was clipped by 6 bases and J by 4 bases, with 9 bases between them. This CDR3 has 13 residues. Germline CDR1 and CDR2: SNHLY and FYNNEI. The CDR3 bases are TGTGCCAGCAGCCTGGGGGGTAATGAAAAACTGTTTTTT. Translating gives CASSLGGNEKLFF.

The chain has TRBV5-4 and TRBJ2-3, with TRBD2 identical over 11 bases. V was clipped by 3 bases and J by 0 bases; unmatched bases: 3. The V gene's germline CDR1 is SGHNT and CDR2 YYREEE (reference sequence). This CDR3 contains 16 residues. The CDR3 DNA follows: TGTGCCAGCAGCTCGCGGACTAGCGGGAGCACAGATACGCAGTATTTT. Protein sequence: CASSSRTSGSTDTQYF.

V and J are TRBV4-1 and TRBJ2-2; TRBD2 is a possible D gene (7 bases). The germline V gene encodes CDR1 MGHRA and CDR2 YSYEKL. CDR3 length equals 15 residues. V dropped 4 bases and J dropped 4 bases, with 13 bases sitting between them. The CDR3 DNA sequence: TGCGCCAGCAGCCCTGGGGGGGCGACCACCGGGGAGCTGTTTTTT. Translating it yields CASSPGGATTGELFF.

With respect to this clone: At one of its ends the junction is not consistent with the germline gene, which may arise from a read error. Different DNA sequences within this sample yield the same CDR3. The V call is TRBV5-1, the J call TRBJ2-3, with 7 bases identical to TRBD1. Germline V CDR1 and CDR2: SGHRS, YFSETQ. The CDR3 is made up of 15 amino acids. The CDR3 reads CASSSMGQLTDTQYF. DNA of the CDR3: TGTGCCAGCAGCTCCATGGGACAGCTCACAGATACGCAGTATTTT.

The chain uses TRBV19 and TRBJ1-5; 7 bases are shared with TRBD1. The CDR3 sequence is 16 residues long. J lost 0 bases, V lost 4 bases, and 6 bases had no gene match. Germline V lookup: CDR1 LNHDA, CDR2 SQIVND (reference sequence). The CDR3 nucleotides are TGTGCCAGTAGTACCCCGGGACAGCTTAGCAATCAGCCCCAGCATTTT. This encodes CASSTPGQLSNQPQHF.

The chain combines TRBV7-2 with TRBJ2-5; 7 nucleotides match TRBD2. The end of the DNA fits TRBJ2-7 better, so the J call may be wrong. Germline V gives CDR1 SGHTA, CDR2 FQGNSA. The CDR3 is 13 residues long. In DNA, the CDR3 is TGTGCCAGCAGCGCTCGGGAGGCCTACGAGCAGTACTTC. Translated, it gives CASSAREAYEQYF.

The rearrangement links TRBV27 to TRBJ2-7; TRBD2 aligns across 10 bases. The CDR3 runs 17 residues. Trimming at V came to 2 bases and at J to 2 bases, leaving 9 bases not matched to a gene. Germline V CDR1 and CDR2: MNHEY, SMNVEV (reference sequence). The CDR3 DNA sequence: TGTGCCAGCAGTTTAGGCCTGGAGCGGGAGGGCCCCTACGAGCAGTACTTC. It yields the protein CASSLGLEREGPYEQYF.

The CDR3 region has the DNA TGCGCCAGCACGGGGAACACTGAAGCTTTCTTT. Protein product: CASTGNTEAFF. This chain connects TRBV5-1 to TRBJ1-1, with D hard to call. Trimming left V 6 bases short and J 1 base short, with 4 bases between. There are 11 residues in the CDR3. Germline V gene data show CDR1 as SGHRS and CDR2 as YFSETQ. Full variable domain (outside the CDR3, taken from reference TRBV5-1 and TRBJ1-1): KAGVTQTPRYLIKTRGQQVTLSCSPISGHRSVSWYQQTPGQGLQFLFEYFSETQRNKGNFPGRFSGRQFSNSRSEMNVSTLELGDSALYLCASTGNTEAFFGQGTRLTVV.

The chain employs TRBV10-3 and TRBJ2-5; TRBD1 is a possible D gene (5 bases). This CDR3 region has 11 residues. V gave up 10 bases and J gave up 11 bases, with 17 bases separating them. The germline V gene has CDR1 ENHRY and CDR2 SYGVKD. CDR3 sequence reads: CATGLPEEQYF. CDR3 in DNA: TGTGCCACAGGGTTACCAGAAGAGCAGTACTTC.

This chain connects TRBV7-8 to TRBJ2-1, with 9 bases fitting TRBD2. CDR3 length equals 19 residues. Germline-derived CDR1 and CDR2 are SGHVS and FQNEAQ. V was pared by 5 bases and J by 2 bases, with 16 bases of the junction left unmatched. CDR3 sequence (DNA): TGTGCCAGCAGCCATCCTATGCGCGAGGCGGGAGGGACCTACAATGAGCAGTTCTTC. Its translation is CASSHPMREAGGTYNEQFF.

This chain connects TRBV14 to TRBJ2-5, with 9 nucleotides matching TRBD1. V gave up 7 bases and J gave up 0 bases; unmatched junction bases: 6. The CDR3 runs 15 residues. The V gene's germline CDR1 is SGHDN and CDR2 FVKESK. The CDR3 loop reads CASIKDRGYQETQYF. CDR3 bases: TGTGCCAGCATCAAGGACAGGGGATACCAAGAGACCCAGTACTTC.